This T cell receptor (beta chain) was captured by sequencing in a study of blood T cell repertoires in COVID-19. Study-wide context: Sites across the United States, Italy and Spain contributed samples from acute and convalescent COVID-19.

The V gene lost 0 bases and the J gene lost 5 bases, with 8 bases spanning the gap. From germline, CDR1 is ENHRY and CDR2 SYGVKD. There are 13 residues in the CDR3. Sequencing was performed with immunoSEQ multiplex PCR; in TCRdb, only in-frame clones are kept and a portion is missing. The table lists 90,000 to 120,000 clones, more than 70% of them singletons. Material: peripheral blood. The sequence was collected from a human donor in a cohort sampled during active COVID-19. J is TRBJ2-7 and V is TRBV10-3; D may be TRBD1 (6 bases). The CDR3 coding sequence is TGTGCCATCAGTGAGTCGTGGGACAACGAGCAGTACGTC. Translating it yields CAISESWDNEQYV.